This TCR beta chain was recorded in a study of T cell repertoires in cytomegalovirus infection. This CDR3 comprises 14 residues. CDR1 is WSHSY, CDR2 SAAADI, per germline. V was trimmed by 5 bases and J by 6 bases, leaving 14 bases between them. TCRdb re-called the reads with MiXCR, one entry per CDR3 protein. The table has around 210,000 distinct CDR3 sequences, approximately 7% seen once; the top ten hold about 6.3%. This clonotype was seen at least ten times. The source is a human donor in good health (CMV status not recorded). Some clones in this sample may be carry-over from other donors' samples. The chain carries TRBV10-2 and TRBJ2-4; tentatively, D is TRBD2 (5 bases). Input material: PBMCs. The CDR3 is CASSYEIRGNIQYF. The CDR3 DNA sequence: TGCGCCAGCAGTTACGAAATTCGGGGAAACATTCAGTACTTC.